A selection of T cell receptor beta chains follows, all from one sample in a study of T cells in localized non-small cell lung cancer. Sequencing used immunoSEQ multiplex PCR; TCRdb keeps in-frame clones, though not all of them. In the table there are under 15,000 clones, more than 75% of which are singletons. Sequenced here: peripheral blood, sampled before any cancer treatment. Receptors were obtained from a male donor aged 60 or over with stage I lung adenocarcinoma. Both conserved end residues are part of each CDR3. A D gene is named only where the DNA matches it firmly. Clone size appears in some rows only: once, few, many, or a class for an expanded clone.

size	V	J	D	DNA	CDR3
NA	TRBV25-1	TRBJ2-5	NA	TGTGCCAGCAGTGAATTAAGGGGGGAGACCCAGTACTTC	CASSELRGETQYF
once	TRBV5-6	TRBJ2-5	NA	TGTGCCAGCAGCTTCTTGACGGGACAAGAGACCCAGTACTTC	CASSFLTGQETQYF
NA	TRBV11-2	TRBJ2-3	NA	TGTGCCAGCAGATCGACGCGATCGGATACGCAGTATTTT	CASRSTRSDTQYF
NA	TRBV19	TRBJ1-4	NA	TGTGCCAGTAGTCTCTCCCCTCAAGGGAGTATCGAAAAACTGTTTTTT	CASSLSPQGSIEKLFF
NA	TRBV9	TRBJ2-5	NA	TGTGCCAGCAGCTCTGCGGAGACCCAGTACTTC	CASSSAETQYF
NA	TRBV7-3	TRBJ2-3	NA	TGTGCCAGCAGCTCAGGGTCTCGACGCGGAGATACGCAGTATTTT	CASSSGSRRGDTQYF
NA	TRBV28	TRBJ2-1	NA	TGTGCCAGCAGTTCGACAGACTACAATGAGCAGTTCTTC	CASSSTDYNEQFF
NA	TRBV7-9	TRBJ1-5	NA	TGTGCCAGCAGCTTATCCACAGGCGCCAATCAGCCCCAGCATTTT	CASSLSTGANQPQHF
few	TRBV29-1	TRBJ2-7	NA	TGCAGCGTTGCAGCGCAGGAGTCCTCCTACGAGCAGTACTTC	CSVAAQESSYEQYF
NA	TRBV7-2	TRBJ1-4	NA	TGTGCCAGCAGCTTTCGGCAAAAGAACGAAAAACTGTTTTTT	CASSFRQKNEKLFF
NA	TRBV7-2	TRBJ2-3	NA	TGTGCCAGCAGCTTAGCGGGGGGGCGCACAGATACGCAGTATTTT	CASSLAGGRTDTQYF
NA	TRBV6-6	TRBJ1-5	NA	TGTGCCAGCAGTTACATAAATCAGCCCCAGCATTTT	CASSYINQPQHF
NA	TRBV11-2	TRBJ2-7	NA	TGTGCCAGCAGCTTAACTGGGCCGTACTCCTACGAGCAGTACTTC	CASSLTGPYSYEQYF
NA	TRBV30	TRBJ1-3	TRBD1	TGTGCCTGGTCACAGGGGACTGGAAACACCATATATTTT	CAWSQGTGNTIYF
once	TRBV28	TRBJ1-1	NA	TGTGCCAGCAGTTTAATCACAGCGTCGGTGAACACTGAAGCTTTCTTT	CASSLITASVNTEAFF
NA	TRBV9	TRBJ1-2	NA	TGTGCCAGCAGCGTATCTGCGGGACATCAAAGCGGCTATGGCTACACCTTC	CASSVSAGHQSGYGYTF
NA	TRBV27	TRBJ2-2	NA	TGTGCCAGCAGCCTTACCGGGGAGCTGTTTTTT	CASSLTGELFF
NA	TRBV6-5	TRBJ1-2	NA	TGTGCCAGCAGTTACTCGTACCGGTTTGATGGCTACACCTTC	CASSYSYRFDGYTF
NA	TRBV7-2	TRBJ2-7	NA	TGTGCCAGCAGCTTTACCGGGACATCTGCCTACGAGCAGTACTTC	CASSFTGTSAYEQYF
NA	TRBV27	TRBJ2-3	NA	TGTGCCAGCAGTTTGAAGCCTTACACAGATACGCAGTATTTT	CASSLKPYTDTQYF
NA	TRBV27	TRBJ1-5	TRBD1	TGTGCCAGCAGTCCCGGGACAGGCGGTAATCAGCCCCAGCATTTT	CASSPGTGGNQPQHF
NA	TRBV28	TRBJ1-1	NA	TGTGCCAGCAGTTTGCAGGGGCTTGAAGCTTTCTTT	CASSLQGLEAFF
once	TRBV5-1	TRBJ1-4	NA	TGCGCCAGCAGCTTCAAAGGGTTAGAAAAACTGTTTTTT	CASSFKGLEKLFF
NA	TRBV7-2	TRBJ2-1	TRBD2	TGTGCCAGCAGCTTAGAGGGTAGCGGGGGCCTAAGCTCCTACAATGAGCAGTTCTTC	CASSLEGSGGLSSYNEQFF
NA	TRBV6-5	TRBJ1-3	TRBD1	TGTGCCAGCAGTGCGACAGGGAAAAACACCATATATTTT	CASSATGKNTIYF
NA	TRBV6-5	TRBJ1-1	NA	TGTGCCAGCAGTTTACAGGGACTGAACACTGAAGCTTTCTTT	CASSLQGLNTEAFF
NA	TRBV11-3	TRBJ2-2	NA	TGTGCCAGCAGCTCATACAGGGAGGTTATCGGGGAGCTGTTTTTT	CASSSYREVIGELFF
NA	TRBV19	TRBJ2-7	TRBD2	TGTGCCAGTAGTATAGAATCGAGCGGGGGACTCTACGAGCAGTACTTC	CASSIESSGGLYEQYF
NA	TRBV28	TRBJ1-5	NA	TGTGCCAGCAGTTTACCAAATCAGCCCCAGCATTTT	CASSLPNQPQHF
once	TRBV7-2	TRBJ2-3	TRBD2	TGTGCCAGCAGCTCCTCTAGCGGGAAGGCAGATACGCAGTATTTT	CASSSSSGKADTQYF
NA	TRBV4-3	TRBJ1-5	NA	TGCGCCAGCAGCCAGGACATACACAATCAGCCCCAGCATTTT	CASSQDIHNQPQHF
NA	TRBV28	TRBJ2-5	NA	TGTGCCAGCAGTGCCCGGGCCGGTCTTAGAGAGACCCAGTACTTC	CASSARAGLRETQYF
medium-sized	TRBV6-1	TRBJ1-2	NA	TGTGCCAGCAGTGGGGCAGGGAACTATGGCTACACCTTC	CASSGAGNYGYTF
NA	TRBV7-2	TRBJ2-5	TRBD2	TGTGCCAGCTCTAGCGGGGGGCGCAGGACTGCCCAGTACTTC	CASSSGGRRTAQYF
once	TRBV30	TRBJ2-6	NA	TGTGCCGTGACTCGTGGGGCCAACGTCCTGACTTTC	CAVTRGANVLTF
NA	TRBV11-3	TRBJ2-1	TRBD1	TGTGCCAGCAGCACAGGACAGGGCTCCTACAATGAGCAGTTCTTC	CASSTGQGSYNEQFF
NA	TRBV4-3	TRBJ2-7	TRBD2	TGCGCCAGCAGCCAAGGACTAAGAAAGCGGGGCTCCTACGAGCAGTACTTC	CASSQGLRKRGSYEQYF
NA	TRBV29-1	TRBJ2-2	NA	TGCAGCGCAACCGGGAGCCGAGGGACCGGGGAGCTGTTTTTT	CSATGSRGTGELFF
NA	TRBV6-5	TRBJ1-1	NA	TGTGCCAGCAGTAGGTCTGGGTACGACACTGAAGCTTTCTTT	CASSRSGYDTEAFF
once	TRBV7-9	TRBJ2-5	NA	TGTGCCAGCAGCCCTAAGGGGAGGGGGGGCCAGGAGACCCAGTACTTC	CASSPKGRGGQETQYF
NA	TRBV15	TRBJ2-3	TRBD2	TGTGCCACCAGCAGAGATGGGGGGGGAAGCACAGATACGCAGTATTTT	CATSRDGGGSTDTQYF
NA	TRBV5-8	TRBJ2-7	TRBD1	TGTGCCAGCAGCTTGGGACAGGGGCCTTCCTACGAGCAGTACTTC	CASSLGQGPSYEQYF
NA	TRBV2	TRBJ2-5	TRBD1	TGTGCCAGCAACCGGGACAGACAAGAGACCCAGTACTTC	CASNRDRQETQYF
once	TRBV11-1	TRBJ1-1	NA	TGTGCCAGCACCATGGGGGGTACTGAAGCTTTCTTT	CASTMGGTEAFF
NA	TRBV2	TRBJ2-1	NA	TGTGCCAGCAAGGCCGACAGCAATGAGCAGTTCTTC	CASKADSNEQFF
NA	TRBV4-3	TRBJ2-1	TRBD1	TGCGCCAGCAGCCATTCGACAGGGGGCTTTGGGGAGCAGTTCTTC	CASSHSTGGFGEQFF
NA	TRBV11-2	TRBJ2-2	NA	TGTGCCAGCTTATTTGGTATGGCCGGGGAGCTGTTTTTT	CASLFGMAGELFF
NA	TRBV18	TRBJ2-7	TRBD1	TGTGCCAGCTCAACGCAGGCGGGACAGGGGTACGAGCAGTACTTC	CASSTQAGQGYEQYF
NA	TRBV27	TRBJ1-6	NA	TGTGCCAGCGTCCTGTCTTTTGCCACAAATTCACCCCTCCACTTT	CASVLSFATNSPLHF